These T cell receptor beta chains were read from a single sample in a study of glioma-infiltrating T cells. A single record per CDR3 protein comes from TCRdb applying MiXCR to the multiplex PCR reads. The sample consists of 100,000 to 150,000 distinct CDR3 sequences, approximately 25% of them appearing once. The sample consisted of glioma tissue, nonneoplastic brain tissue, or PBMCs (not recorded which). The receptors stem from a human donor with low-grade glioma or glioblastoma, undergoing nonglioma brain surgery, or in good health (not recorded which). The CDR3 runs from the conserved cysteine through the conserved F or W.

15	TRBJ2-3	TRBV12-3/TRBV12-4	CASSFDSASTDTQYF
16	TRBJ1-4	TRBV4-1	CASSQGTVATNEKLFF
17	TRBJ2-3	TRBV6-1	CASTWTSGRISTDTQYF
18	TRBJ2-1	TRBV6-6	CASSYSSPGLARANEQFF
15	TRBJ1-5	TRBV12-3/TRBV12-4	CASSLTGTFGHPQHF
16	TRBJ2-7	TRBV4-2	CASSQELAVSSYEQYF
14	TRBJ1-1	TRBV2	CASSEGRTVAEAFF
14	TRBJ2-5	TRBV5-1	CASSLTSGMETQYF
12	TRBJ2-7	TRBV4-3	CASSPIRDEQYF
14	TRBJ2-2	TRBV7-7	CASSISGNTGELFF
16	TRBJ2-1	TRBV4-3	CASSHSQASRYNEQFF
14	TRBJ2-3	TRBV7-3	CASSLNVHTDTQYF
16	TRBJ2-5	TRBV5-5	CASSLAGGLGQETQYF
13	TRBJ2-7	TRBV3-1	CASSLTGGDEQYF
14	TRBJ1-2	TRBV12-3/TRBV12-4	CASSSGRKYYGYTF
14	TRBJ2-5	TRBV6-1	CASNKIALGETQYF
15	TRBJ2-1	TRBV6-4	CASSDRTSGHNEQFF
12	TRBJ2-1	TRBV20-1	CSARAGMAEQFF
16	TRBJ2-7	TRBV28	CASSYSSSGSIYEQYF
18	TRBJ2-3	TRBV7-2	CASSLMVAGLPGADTHYF
13	TRBJ2-1	TRBV29-1	CSVEVSRMPGEFF
15	TRBJ2-1	TRBV6-2/TRBV6-3	CASTGTGEFYNEQFF
14	TRBJ1-5	TRBV11-2	CASSVGQVDWPQHF
21	TRBJ2-1	TRBV28	CASSSPPGARSSGASYNEQFF
13	TRBJ2-7	TRBV7-9	CASSLDFSYEQYF
13	TRBJ1-3	TRBV20-1	CSARVQPGNTIYF
15	TRBJ2-1	TRBV5-1	CASSLEAGLYNEQFF
14	TRBJ2-5	TRBV20-1	CSARPGTGQETQYF
14	TRBJ2-7	TRBV12-3/TRBV12-4	CASSSYQDAYEQYF
16	TRBJ2-3	TRBV7-2	CASSPRLAGSTDTQYF
15	TRBJ2-7	TRBV28	CASSDLGLAVYEQYF
14	TRBJ2-1	TRBV12-3/TRBV12-4	CASSFSGGDNEQFF
14	TRBJ2-7	TRBV4-1	CASSAGTSGYEQYF
17	TRBJ2-3	TRBV7-9	CASSLAVLIPSTDTQYF
16	TRBJ1-5	TRBV4-2	CASSLGDRDSNQPQHF
15	TRBJ1-2	TRBV6-1	CASSPSRVPNYGYTF
17	TRBJ2-2	TRBV24-1	CATSDPYTGGLAGELFF
14	TRBJ2-1	TRBV18	CASSPTGGGNEQFF
14	TRBJ2-7	TRBV6-2/TRBV6-3	CASSYGQGRFEQYF
15	TRBJ2-5	TRBV18	CASSYIRTQQETQYF